The rows below give T cell receptor beta chains drawn from one sample of a study of T cell repertoires in cytomegalovirus infection. TCRdb redid the calling of the reads with MiXCR, one entry per CDR3 protein. The table lists roughly 990,000 distinct CDR3 sequences, roughly 31% of them singletons, with around an eighth in the top ten. These TCRs' antigens remain unknown. The material was cultured CD8+ T cells from PBMCs, obtained from culture after CMV antigen stimulation. The receptors derive from a human donor in good health (CMV status not recorded). Some clones in this sample may be carry-over from other donors' samples. The CDR3 runs from the conserved cysteine through the conserved F or W. A D gene is named only where the DNA matches it firmly. A row's size may be missing; if present it is once, few, many or a size class.

J	D	V	size	DNA	CDR3
TRBJ1-1	-	TRBV2	few	TGTGCCAGCCCGGGAAAAGGAGCCGAGGCTTTCTTT	CASPGKGAEAFF
TRBJ2-7	-	TRBV6-2/TRBV6-3	-	TGTGCCAGCAGTTCCCATGTGATGGCCGAGCAGTACTTC	CASSSHVMAEQYF
TRBJ1-6	-	TRBV12-3/TRBV12-4	few	TGTGCCAGCAGCTCGCTTATTGGGTCACCCCTCCACTTT	CASSSLIGSPLHF
TRBJ2-1	-	TRBV12-3/TRBV12-4	few	TGTGCCAGCAGTTCCAGGGCGGGGTACAATGAGCAGTTCTTC	CASSSRAGYNEQFF
TRBJ2-4	-	TRBV6-5	few	TGTGCCAGCAGGCCCACGGGGCAGGGGTTAGCCAAAAACATTCAGTACTTC	CASRPTGQGLAKNIQYF
TRBJ1-5	-	TRBV5-3	-	TGTGCCAGCAGAGAATACCACCATCGTAGGAGCAATCAGCCCCAGCATTTT	CASREYHHRRSNQPQHF
TRBJ2-3	-	TRBV4-1	few	TGCGCCAGCACCGACATAGGTCAGGATACGCAGTATTTT	CASTDIGQDTQYF
TRBJ2-2	TRBD2	TRBV28	-	TGTGCCAGCAGTTTAAATCCAGCGGGGGACGGCCGGGAGCTGTTTTTT	CASSLNPAGDGRELFF
TRBJ2-5	-	TRBV27	-	TGTGCCAGCAGTTTTGGGGCCACCGGGCAAGAGACCCAGTACTTC	CASSFGATGQETQYF
TRBJ2-2	-	TRBV11-2	few	TGTGCCAGCAGCTTTAGGTTCACCGGGGAGCTGTTTTTT	CASSFRFTGELFF
TRBJ1-5	TRBD1	TRBV7-9	few	TGTGCCAGCAGAGCACAGGGGGCGGGCCAGCCCCAGCATTTT	CASRAQGAGQPQHF
TRBJ2-1	-	TRBV11-3	many	TGTGCCAGCAGCTATGCTTATGGGGGCAATGAGCAGTTCTTC	CASSYAYGGNEQFF
TRBJ2-2	-	TRBV7-8	many	TGTGCCAGCAGCTCCCCCCAGACCCCCGGGGAGCTGTTTTTT	CASSSPQTPGELFF
TRBJ2-1	TRBD1	TRBV6-2/TRBV6-3	-	TGTGCCAACAGGCTCCCAGGGGGCTCCTACAATGAGCAGTTCTTC	CANRLPGGSYNEQFF
TRBJ1-2	-	TRBV14	-	TGTGCCAGCAGCCCCTACGGGGCAGCTTCTAACTATGGCTACACCTTC	CASSPYGAASNYGYTF
TRBJ1-2	TRBD1	TRBV5-3	-	TGTGCCAGCAGCTGGGACAGGGGGTTCTTCGGCTACACCTTC	CASSWDRGFFGYTF
TRBJ1-5	-	TRBV6-5	few	TGTGCCAGCAGTTACTCGATAGTCCCGAGGGGCAATCAGCCCCAGCATTTT	CASSYSIVPRGNQPQHF
TRBJ2-2	-	TRBV11-1	few	TGTGCCAGCGCCATACACACCGGGGAGCTGTTTTTT	CASAIHTGELFF
TRBJ2-5	TRBD1	TRBV20-1	-	TGCAGTGCTAGAGATCCGGGACAGGGAGAGACCCAGTACTTC	CSARDPGQGETQYF
TRBJ2-1	TRBD2	TRBV2	-	TGTGCCAGCACAACGGGGCGGGGGGGCCCCAATGAGCAGTTCTTC	CASTTGRGGPNEQFF
TRBJ2-1	TRBD1	TRBV7-6	-	TGTGCCAGCAGCCAATCGACAGGGCCGAGGTGGGAGCAGTTCTTC	CASSQSTGPRWEQFF
TRBJ2-1	TRBD1	TRBV2	-	TGTGCCAGCCTAATGAGACAGGGGCCGCGTAGCTCCTACAATGAGCAGTTCTTC	CASLMRQGPRSSYNEQFF
TRBJ1-2	TRBD1	TRBV12-3/TRBV12-4	few	TGTGCCAGTGGAGGGGGCGGCTATGGCTACACCTTC	CASGGGGYGYTF
TRBJ2-2	-	TRBV12-3/TRBV12-4	-	TGTGCCACTCTATCAGAGACCGGGGAGCTGTTTTTT	CATLSETGELFF
TRBJ1-2	-	TRBV6-2/TRBV6-3	few	TGTGCCAGCAGTTACTCATTGGACAAAGCTAACTATGGCTACACCTTC	CASSYSLDKANYGYTF
TRBJ2-3	-	TRBV6-2/TRBV6-3	few	TGTGCCAGCAGCGCGAGGCCTTATAGCACAGATACGCAGTATTTT	CASSARPYSTDTQYF
TRBJ1-6	TRBD1	TRBV27	few	TGTGCCAGCAGTATCCTTACTGGGAACCAGGGGGGCATTGGGAATTCACCCCTCCACTTT	CASSILTGNQGGIGNSPLHF
TRBJ2-2	-	TRBV4-3	many	TGCGCCAGCAGCCGTGACACGAACACCGGGGAGCTGTTTTTT	CASSRDTNTGELFF
TRBJ1-1	TRBD1	TRBV7-3	-	TGTGCCAACAGCTTAACAGGGACAGGGTCCACTGAAGCTTTCTTT	CANSLTGTGSTEAFF
TRBJ2-6	-	TRBV10-3	-	TGTGCCATCAGTGAGTACCGATTACCCATGGATGAAGACTCTGGGGCCAACGTCCTGACTTTC	CAISEYRLPMDEDSGANVLTF
TRBJ2-7	-	TRBV6-6	-	TGTGCCAACAGTGGGACGGATACCTACGAGCAGTACTTC	CANSGTDTYEQYF
TRBJ2-5	-	TRBV11-1	few	TGTGCCAGCAGCTCGGATGGGGGGGCCCAAGAGACCCAGTACTTC	CASSSDGGAQETQYF
TRBJ1-1	-	TRBV7-8	many	TGTGCCAGCAGCCATAAAGGGGGGCCGAACACTGAAGCTTTCTTT	CASSHKGGPNTEAFF
TRBJ2-1	TRBD1	TRBV11-3	few	TGTGCCACCGCCGGACAGGGGGACGATGAGCAGTTCTTC	CATAGQGDDEQFF
TRBJ2-5	-	TRBV7-9	-	TGTGCCAGCAGCTCCCGACAGACTCAAGAGACCCAGTACTTC	CASSSRQTQETQYF
TRBJ1-1	-	TRBV20-1	-	TGCAGTAAAGGTTGGGGGCCTGAAGCTTTCTTT	CSKGWGPEAFF
TRBJ2-2	TRBD1	TRBV7-6	many	TGTGCCAGCAGCTCGGGGACAGGGGATGGCGGGGAGCTGTTTTTT	CASSSGTGDGGELFF
TRBJ1-6	-	TRBV6-6	few	TGTGCCAGCAGTTACAATCGACAGGCAAATTCACCCCTCCACTTT	CASSYNRQANSPLHF
TRBJ2-7	-	TRBV9	-	TGTGCCAGCAGCTTAAGGGGCGGCTCCTACGAGCAGTACTTC	CASSLRGGSYEQYF
TRBJ2-5	TRBD1	TRBV12-3/TRBV12-4	few	TGTGCCAGCAGTTTTTTGTTCCTCGGACAGGGCCAAGAGACCCAGTACTTC	CASSFLFLGQGQETQYF
TRBJ2-3	-	TRBV11-3	-	TGTGCCAGCAGCTCGGGACTTAGCAGCACAGATACGCAGTATTTT	CASSSGLSSTDTQYF
TRBJ1-5	-	TRBV27	-	TGTGCCAGCAGTTTCAGCCCCCCGCAGGGGAAGGGAAATCAGCCCCAGCATTTT	CASSFSPPQGKGNQPQHF
TRBJ2-2	-	TRBV15	-	TGTGCCACCACCTTCCATACCGCGAACACCGGGGAGCTGTTTTTT	CATTFHTANTGELFF
TRBJ1-2	-	TRBV19	-	TGTGCCAGTAGTATAGAGTCGGACTCCGCTTACTATGGCTACACCTTC	CASSIESDSAYYGYTF
TRBJ2-7	TRBD1	TRBV5-1	few	TGCGCCACCACCAACGGGACAGGGAGCTACGAGCAGTACTTC	CATTNGTGSYEQYF